This TCR beta chain was sequenced in a study of blood T cell repertoires in COVID-19. Libraries were prepared by immunoSEQ multiplex PCR; TCRdb keeps only in-frame clonotypes and omits some of them. The table records tens of thousands of clones, approximately 82% of them present only once. The material sequenced was peripheral blood. This clonotype originated in a woman older than 75 with acute or convalescent COVID-19.

The CDR3 sequence: CASSIVQGSGSYNSPLHF. In DNA, the CDR3 is TGTGCCAGTAGTATAGTCCAGGGGTCGGGGTCCTATAATTCACCCCTCCACTTT. V and J are TRBV19 and TRBJ1-6; D is perhaps TRBD1 (6 bases). Germline-derived CDR1 and CDR2 are LNHDA and SQIVND (reference sequence). The V end lost 1 base, the J end lost 1 base, and 14 bases lay between the germline ends. The CDR3 totals 18 residues.